These 22 T cell receptor beta chains came from one sample sequenced in a study of a mutant IDH1 vaccine in newly diagnosed glioma. The method was immunoSEQ multiplex PCR; TCRdb's version includes in-frame clones alone and lacks a portion of them. The data hold over 50,000 clones, with roughly four fifths observed a single time. Antigens for these TCRs are unknown. The time point is: week 5, during vaccination. Every single dose of the vaccine, 300 ug of mutant IDH1 20-mer peptide, came with topical imiquimod. This sample comprised PBMCs, obtained from a glioma patient whose treatment included an IDH1 peptide vaccine. These receptor sequences come from a man aged 30 to 39 with glioma.

The chain carries TRBV4-2 and TRBJ2-5; 7 nucleotides line up with TRBD2. Germline CDR1 reads LGHNA; CDR2 reads YNFKEQ. The V and J ends lost 4 bases and 2 bases, in that order; junction bases with no gene match: 7. The CDR3 is 15 residues long. The DNA of the CDR3 is TGTGCCAGCAGCCCTTCGACTAGCAGACAAGAGACCCAGTACTTC. Its translation is CASSPSTSRQETQYF.

The V and J genes are TRBV5-4 and TRBJ2-2, with D unresolved. The V gene lost 2 bases and the J gene lost 1 base, with 6 bases spanning the gap. The CDR3 runs 14 residues. The germline CDR1 and CDR2 sequences are SGHNT and YYREEE (reference sequence). The CDR3 coding sequence is TGTGCCAGCAGCTTTGCATTGAACACCGGGGAGCTGTTTTTT. Translating it yields CASSFALNTGELFF.

This clone occurred once. CDR3 nucleotides: TGTGCCAGCAGCCCTCTTCTGACACACGCGAACACCGGGGAGCTGTTTTTT. Translation gives CASSPLLTHANTGELFF. The chain links TRBV5-6 to TRBJ2-2; no firm D call. The V end lost 4 bases, the J end lost 0 bases, and 16 bases lay between the germline ends. Germline V CDR1 and CDR2: SGHDT, YYEEEE. The CDR3 is 17 amino acids.

The V gene is TRBV30, the J gene TRBJ2-6, with D possibly called TRBD1 or TRBD2 (5 bases each). V lost 7 bases and J lost 1, with 20 bases in between. This CDR3 contains 17 residues. CDR1 is GTSNPN, CDR2 SVGIG, per germline (reference sequence). The CDR3 sequence: CASPRGRRQSGANVLTF. CDR3 nucleotide sequence: TGTGCCTCCCCCCGGGGCAGACGTCAATCTGGGGCCAACGTCCTGACTTTC.

The chain is built from TRBV7-9 and TRBJ2-7, with D possibly being TRBD1 (6 bases). V was cut by 5 bases and J by 2 bases, with 10 bases left in between. Germline V gives CDR1 SEHNR, CDR2 FQNEAQ (reference sequence). The CDR3 covers 13 residues. In nucleotides, the CDR3 is TGTGCCAGCAGCCCAGGGGAAGCCTACGAGCAGTACTTC. Its translation: CASSPGEAYEQYF.

The J gene is TRBJ2-3, the V gene TRBV2; D unresolved. Trimming took 7 bases from V and 0 from J, leaving 8 bases between them. The CDR3 contains 13 residues. CDR1 is SNHLY and CDR2 is FYNNEI in the germline V gene. The DNA for the CDR3 is TGTGCCAGCACGGGTCAAAGCACAGATACGCAGTATTTT. Translating gives CASTGQSTDTQYF.

The chain has TRBV2 and TRBJ2-3, with D tentatively TRBD2 (5 bases). Trimming removed 6 bases at V and 0 bases at J, with 19 bases between. The CDR3 runs 17 residues. Germline CDR1 is SNHLY and CDR2 is FYNNEI. CDR3 protein: CASRDLTGISSTDTQYF. CDR3 sequence (DNA): TGTGCCAGCAGAGACCTAACCGGGATTTCTAGCACAGATACGCAGTATTTT.

J is TRBJ2-1 and V is TRBV11-3, with 8 bases matching TRBD1. Germline V lookup: CDR1 SGHNT, CDR2 YENEEA. Germline trimming cut 3 bases from V and 3 bases from J; bases unmatched to any gene: 4. CDR3 length: 15 residues. The CDR3 coding sequence is TGTGCCAGCAGCTTCGGACAGGGCAACTACAATGAGCAGTTCTTC. It encodes CASSFGQGNYNEQFF. The variable domain in full, with the rest retrieved from reference TRBV11-3 and TRBJ2-1, is EAGVVQSPRYKIIEKKQPVAFWCNPISGHNTLYWYLQNLGQGPELLIRYENEEAVDDSQLPKDRFSAERLKGVDSTLKIQPAELGDSAVYLCASSFGQGNYNEQFFGPGTRLTVL.

The chain uses TRBV5-1 and TRBJ1-1; no definite D call. The V gene lost 4 bases and the J gene lost 5 bases, with 15 bases spanning the gap. Germline V CDR1 and CDR2: SGHRS, YFSETQ. This CDR3 has 14 amino acids. Here the CDR3 reads CASSADAGLTEAFF. In nucleotides, the CDR3 is TGCGCCAGCAGCGCTGACGCCGGTTTGACTGAAGCTTTCTTT.

This clone was seen a handful of times. This chain links TRBV7-9 with TRBJ1-1; D is perhaps TRBD1 (5 bases). Germline-derived CDR1 and CDR2 are SEHNR and FQNEAQ (reference sequence). CDR3 length equals 13 residues. V lost 5 bases and J lost 5, with 12 bases in between. Here the CDR3 reads CASSLTGRTEAFF. DNA of the CDR3: TGTGCCAGCAGCCTCACAGGTAGGACTGAAGCTTTCTTT.

V and J are TRBV7-9 and TRBJ1-2, with TRBD1 matching 7 bases. Germline-derived CDR1 and CDR2 are SEHNR and FQNEAQ (reference sequence). V was clipped by 5 bases and J by 8 bases; unmatched bases: 5. There are 12 residues in the CDR3. The CDR3 DNA is TGTGCCAGCAGCCAAGACAGGGAAGGCTACACCTTC. Its translation: CASSQDREGYTF.

V usage is TRBV6-1 and J usage is TRBJ2-3; 12 bases align to TRBD2. The CDR3 runs to 15 residues. Trimming cost V 3 bases and J 4 bases; bases outside gene matches: 2. CDR1 MNHNS and CDR2 SASEGT come from the germline V gene. The CDR3: CASSDLAGGPDTQYF. For the CDR3, the DNA is TGTGCCAGCAGTGATCTAGCGGGGGGGCCAGATACGCAGTATTTT.

The chain uses TRBV4-1 and TRBJ2-1; D is perhaps TRBD1 (6 bases). Trimming shortened V by 1 base and J by 7 bases, and 20 bases separated the two germline ends. Germline V CDR1 and CDR2: MGHRA, YSYEKL. The CDR3 runs to 17 residues. As DNA, the CDR3 is TGCGCCAGCAGCCAAGCTCCTTCTCGGCGAGGGGGTAATGAGCAGTTCTTC. It is translated as CASSQAPSRRGGNEQFF.

The V and J genes are TRBV5-5 and TRBJ2-5; the D gene is possibly TRBD1 (6 bases). Deletions cut 0 bases from V and 2 bases from J, with 17 bases between. This CDR3 has 17 residues. Germline V gene lookup returns CDR1 SGHKS and CDR2 YYEKEE (reference sequence). The CDR3 DNA sequence: TGTGCCAGCAGCTTGGACGGTTGGACAGCGACTCAAGAGACCCAGTACTTC. Translating gives CASSLDGWTATQETQYF.

The CDR3 nucleotides read TGCAGCGCCCGTTTCGGGCTGGCCACTGAAGCTTTCTTT. Translated, it gives CSARFGLATEAFF. This chain connects TRBV29-1 to TRBJ1-1; D is unresolved. Trimming stripped 7 bases from V and 4 bases from J, with 16 bases between. This CDR3 region has 13 residues. The germline V gene encodes CDR1 SQVTM and CDR2 ANQGSEA.

The chain joins TRBV5-8 to TRBJ1-6; D might be TRBD1 (6 bases). CDR3 length equals 16 residues. Germline CDR1 is SGHTS and CDR2 is YDEGEE. Deletions cut 4 bases from V and 4 bases from J, with 15 bases between. The CDR3 is CASSTGTYSYNSPLHF. In DNA form, the CDR3 reads TGTGCCAGCAGCACCGGGACATACAGTTATAATTCACCCCTCCACTTT.

This clone was counted only a few times. J is TRBJ1-5 and V is TRBV19; 7 nucleotides agree with TRBD1. The CDR3 runs 13 residues. J was trimmed by 1 base and V by 10 bases; bases with no gene match: 4. CDR1 LNHDA and CDR2 SQIVND come from the germline V gene (reference sequence). The CDR3 nucleotides are TGTGCCACCCGGGACAGCAGCAATCAGCCCCAGCATTTT. Translating it yields CATRDSSNQPQHF.

V is TRBV13 and J is TRBJ2-7, with a tentative D call TRBD1 (5 bases). CDR1 PRHDT and CDR2 FYEKMQ come from the germline V gene (reference sequence). This CDR3 has 18 residues. The V and J ends lost 1 base and 0 bases respectively, with 19 bases between them. CDR3 sequence reads: CASSLVLGKGVSSYEQYF. The CDR3 bases are TGTGCCAGCAGCTTAGTTTTAGGGAAAGGGGTTTCCTCCTACGAGCAGTACTTC.

The rearrangement uses TRBV14 and TRBJ2-5, with D unclear. The germline gives CDR1 SGHDN, CDR2 FVKESK. Deletions cut 0 bases from V and 1 base from J, with 15 bases between. This CDR3 has 17 residues. Here the CDR3 DNA reads TGTGCCAGCAGCCAAGAAAACCTCGTCGGATCCCAAGAGACCCAGTACTTC. This codes for CASSQENLVGSQETQYF.

The rearrangement uses TRBV28 and TRBJ2-5, with D perhaps matching TRBD2 (6 bases). Trimming removed 3 bases from V and 2 bases from J, with 16 bases in between. Germline loops: CDR1 MDHEN, CDR2 SYDVKM. The CDR3 sequence is 16 residues long. The CDR3 spells CASSLGRQAVQETQYF. In DNA form, the CDR3 reads TGTGCCAGCAGTTTGGGGAGGCAGGCCGTACAAGAGACCCAGTACTTC.

V usage is TRBV7-9 and J usage is TRBJ2-7; D remains unclear. The V end lost 5 bases, the J end lost 3 bases, and 14 bases lay between the germline ends. CDR3 length equals 14 residues. Per the germline V gene, CDR1 is SEHNR and CDR2 is FQNEAQ (reference sequence). DNA of the CDR3: TGTGCCAGCAGCAGAGACACGACCGGCTACGAGCAGTACTTC. This gives the protein CASSRDTTGYEQYF. Using reference TRBV7-9 and TRBJ2-7 for the parts outside the CDR3, the full variable domain is DTGVSQNPRHKITKRGQNVTFRCDPISEHNRLYWYRQTLGQGPEFLTYFQNEAQLEKSRLLSDRFSAERPKGSFSTLEIQRTEQGDSAMYLCASSRDTTGYEQYFGPGTRLTVT.

This clone has only one observation. DNA for the CDR3: TGTGCCAGCACCCAAACAACAGACGAGCAGTTCTTC. Translation: CASTQTTDEQFF. The chain has TRBV6-5 and TRBJ2-1; D not resolved. The CDR3 is 12 residues long. V was shortened by 7 bases and J by 10 bases, with 14 bases between the two germline ends. Germline CDR1 reads MNHEY; CDR2 reads SVGAGI.